These 24 T cell receptor beta chains came from one sample sequenced in a study of T-cell memory formation after mild COVID-19. One entry per CDR3 protein, called by TCRdb with MiXCR from the 5' RACE reads. The sample gives about 170,000 distinct CDR3 sequences, 10% to 15% of which show up once; 3% to 4% is in the top ten. Specimen: PBMCs or a T cell subset sorted from them (not recorded which). Receptor source: a man younger than 35 who had mild COVID-19 (a few samples of this study predate the infection). Cell type and time point are not known.

This clonotype has a handful of counts. The chain uses TRBV7-2 and TRBJ2-3, with no clear D. Germline V CDR1 and CDR2: SGHTA, FQGNSA. The CDR3 extends over 13 amino acids. V was cut by 5 bases and J by 1 base, with 7 bases left in between. CDR3 amino acids: CASSNRGTDTQYF. The CDR3 DNA follows: TGTGCCAGCAGCAACCGGGGCACAGATACGCAGTATTTT.

This clonotype was detected a few times. CDR3 coding DNA: TGCGCCAGCAGCACAACGAGGGAGACCCAGTACTTC. Translated: CASSTTRETQYF. J is TRBJ2-5 and V is TRBV5-1; D remains ambiguous. The CDR3 has 12 residues. Trimming removed 4 bases from V and 5 bases from J, with 9 bases in between. CDR1 is SGHRS, CDR2 YFSETQ, per germline.

A few counts support this clonotype. The chain uses TRBV5-1 and TRBJ1-1, with D possibly matching TRBD1 (5 bases). CDR3 length: 13 amino acids. CDR1 and CDR2 from the germline V gene are SGHRS and YFSETQ. Trimming left V 4 bases short and J 1 base short, with 8 bases between. The CDR3 protein is CASSTGPNTEAFF. The CDR3 DNA follows: TGCGCCAGCAGCACGGGACCGAACACTGAAGCTTTCTTT.

The chain links TRBV29-1 to TRBJ2-7; D is uncertain. The CDR3 totals 11 residues. Trimming left V 4 bases short and J 3 bases short, with 7 bases between. CDR1 and CDR2 (germline): SQVTM, ANQGSEA. In DNA form, the CDR3 reads TGCAGCGTTGCTGAGAGCTACGAGCAGTACTTC. It codes for CSVAESYEQYF.

The genes are TRBV5-1 and TRBJ2-5, with a weak D call TRBD2 (5 bases). Germline CDR1 is SGHRS and CDR2 is YFSETQ. The CDR3 extends over 15 amino acids. Trimming removed 0 bases from V and 5 bases from J, with 14 bases in between. CDR3 in amino acids: CASSLERVVEETQYF. CDR3 nucleotides: TGCGCCAGCAGCTTGGAGAGGGTGGTTGAGGAGACCCAGTACTTC.

This clonotype has a count of ten or more. The chain couples TRBV12-3 or TRBV12-4 to TRBJ2-3; 8 bases line up with TRBD2. J was trimmed by 14 bases and V by 6 bases; bases with no gene match: 10. The CDR3 has 12 residues. CDR3 in amino acids: CASSLKRGRGYF. As DNA, the CDR3 is TGTGCCAGCAGCCTCAAGCGGGGGCGGGGGTATTTT.

The chain employs TRBV7-8 and TRBJ1-2; the match to TRBD1 covers 10 bases. V gave up 1 base and J gave up 0 bases; unmatched junction bases: 26. There are 24 residues in the CDR3. The V gene's germline CDR1 is SGHVS and CDR2 FQNEAQ. CDR3 nucleotide sequence: TGTGCCAGCAGCTTAGAGAGGATCGGCTTAGGGACAGGGGAAAGGGGACTTTCTAACTATGGCTACACCTTC. Amino acids: CASSLERIGLGTGERGLSNYGYTF.

The chain uses TRBV20-1 and TRBJ2-4, with 12 bases lining up with TRBD2. The V gene's germline CDR1 is DFQATT and CDR2 SNEGSKA (reference sequence). This CDR3 is 17 amino acids long. Losses at the gene ends were 6 bases for V and 0 bases for J; bases not matched to a gene: 9. In nucleotides, the CDR3 is TGCAGTGCCGTCCTAGCGGGGGGGCGGCGAGCCAAAAACATTCAGTACTTC. This translates into CSAVLAGGRRAKNIQYF.

Many counts were recorded for this clonotype. This chain uses TRBV27 with TRBJ1-2; the match to TRBD1 covers 7 bases. Looked up from germline, CDR1 is MNHEY and CDR2 is SMNVEV (reference sequence). The junction had 4 bases not matched to a gene; V was cut back by 5 bases and J by 4 bases. The CDR3 is 13 residues long. The DNA for the CDR3 is TGTGCCAGCAGTCTAGGGGGCGGCTATGGCTACACCTTC. Translated, it gives CASSLGGGYGYTF.

The V gene is TRBV7-2, the J gene TRBJ1-2; weak D call: TRBD1 (5 bases). The CDR3 has 16 residues. Germline values: CDR1 SGHTA, CDR2 FQGNSA. V was pared by 0 bases and J by 0 bases, with 11 bases between. The CDR3 loop reads CASSLAGTQANYGYTF. CDR3 coding DNA: TGTGCCAGCAGCTTAGCTGGGACCCAAGCTAACTATGGCTACACCTTC. Looking up the rest from reference TRBV7-2 and TRBJ1-2 gives the full variable domain: GAGVSQSPSNKVTEKGKDVELRCDPISGHTALYWYRQSLGQGLEFLIYFQGNSAPDKSGLPSDRFSAERTGGSVSTLTIQRTQQEDSAVYLCASSLAGTQANYGYTFGSGTRLTVV.

V is TRBV18 and J is TRBJ2-3; D unresolved. The CDR3 sequence is 15 residues long. Germline CDR1 KGHSH, CDR2 LQKENI. Trimming took off 0 bases at V and 2 bases at J, with 9 bases between the two ends. Here the CDR3 reads CASSPPPGYTDTQYF. Written as DNA, the CDR3 is TGTGCCAGCTCACCACCCCCAGGTTACACAGATACGCAGTATTTT.

The chain carries TRBV7-6 and TRBJ1-4; D not resolved. Trimming took off 7 bases at V and 3 bases at J, with 12 bases between the two ends. Germline V gene sequence: CDR1 SGHVS, CDR2 FNYEAQ. This CDR3 region has 14 residues. The CDR3 reads CASNPGSPNEKLFF. The CDR3, as DNA: TGTGCCAGCAACCCAGGATCACCTAATGAAAAACTGTTTTTT.

This clonotype occurred a few times. The chain links TRBV29-1 to TRBJ2-7; D is undetermined. V was pared by 7 bases and J by 0 bases, with 13 bases between. This CDR3 region has 13 residues. Per the germline V gene, CDR1 is SQVTM and CDR2 is ANQGSEA. CDR3 amino acids: CSASLRNSYEQYF. The DNA of the CDR3 is TGCAGCGCCTCTCTTCGCAACTCCTACGAGCAGTACTTC.

The sample holds a few counts of this clonotype. This chain links TRBV6-6 with TRBJ1-3, with 9 bases matching TRBD1. The germline V gene has CDR1 MNHNY and CDR2 SVGAGI (reference sequence). V was pared by 5 bases and J by 4 bases, with 6 bases of the junction left unmatched. This CDR3 comprises 15 residues. The CDR3 loop reads CASSTGQGEGNTIYF. CDR3 in DNA: TGTGCCAGCAGTACGGGACAGGGAGAGGGAAACACCATATATTTT.

This clonotype was recorded a few times. The V gene is TRBV7-2, the J gene TRBJ1-4; D not certain. Between the trimmed V and J ends, which lost 5 bases and 8 bases, there was a span of 18 bases. The CDR3 has 15 amino acids. The germline CDR1 and CDR2 sequences are SGHTA and FQGNSA. The CDR3 DNA reads as TGTGCCAGCAGCCTAGTCCCGAACCGGGCGGAAAAACTGTTTTTT. It codes for CASSLVPNRAEKLFF.

This chain joins TRBV6-5 and TRBJ1-4, with 9 bases matching TRBD1. V shed 7 bases and J 8 bases; nucleotides not matched to a gene: 8. CDR3 length: 14 amino acids. Germline CDR1 MNHEY, CDR2 SVGAGI. The CDR3 loop is CASMSTGGEEKLFF. The DNA for the CDR3 is TGTGCCAGCATGTCGACAGGGGGGGAAGAAAAACTGTTTTTT.

The chain is built from TRBV20-1 and TRBJ2-3, with TRBD2 matching over 10 bases. CDR3 length: 15 residues. The trim removed 2 bases at V and 1 base at J, leaving 3 bases unmatched. Germline CDR1 and CDR2: DFQATT and SNEGSKA (reference sequence). The CDR3 sequence is CSARILAGGTDTQYF. The CDR3 coding sequence is TGCAGTGCTAGAATCCTAGCGGGGGGCACAGATACGCAGTATTTT.

This clonotype was detected only a few times. This chain connects TRBV7-2 to TRBJ2-7, with D perhaps TRBD1 (6 bases). The CDR3 is made up of 13 amino acids. The V gene lost 1 base and the J gene lost 6 bases, with 10 bases spanning the gap. The germline CDR1 and CDR2 sequences are SGHTA and FQGNSA. This CDR3 reads CASSLDRAAEQYF. The CDR3 DNA reads TGTGCCAGCAGCTTAGACAGGGCGGCCGAGCAGTACTTC.

The rearrangement joins TRBV6-2 or TRBV6-3 to TRBJ1-1; 7 nucleotides line up with TRBD1. This CDR3 is built from 17 residues. CDR1 and CDR2 from the germline V gene are MNHEY and SVGEGT. Unmatched junction bases numbered 12, after V lost 5 bases and J lost 0 bases. CDR3 coding DNA: TGTGCCAGCAGTACTCCATCGGACAGGCCTATGAACACTGAAGCTTTCTTT. Amino acid sequence: CASSTPSDRPMNTEAFF.

The sample holds a few counts of this clonotype. The V and J genes are TRBV5-1 and TRBJ2-1; TRBD2 matches at 8 bases. V lost 4 bases to trimming and J lost 3 bases; unmatched junction nucleotides: 6. There are 15 residues in the CDR3. Germline loops: CDR1 SGHRS, CDR2 YFSETQ. CDR3 nucleotide sequence: TGCGCCAGCAGCGCGGGACTAGTGGTCTACAATGAGCAGTTCTTC. Amino acid sequence: CASSAGLVVYNEQFF.

This clonotype was counted a few times. The chain recombines TRBV7-3 with TRBJ2-3, with TRBD2 matching over 7 bases. CDR3 size: 15 residues. CDR1 is SGHTA, CDR2 FQGTGA, per germline. The junction had 10 bases not matched to a gene; V was cut back by 5 bases and J by 5 bases. The CDR3 DNA reads TGTGCCAGCAGCCCTCGGGGTAGCGGGCTAGATACGCAGTATTTT. This sequence encodes CASSPRGSGLDTQYF.

This clonotype was seen only a few times. CDR3 DNA sequence: TGCGCCAGCAGCTTGGGGACAGGGTACAATGAGCAGTTCTTC. Translation gives CASSLGTGYNEQFF. V and J are TRBV5-1 and TRBJ2-1, with 8 positions matching TRBD1. CDR3 size: 14 residues. Germline-derived CDR1 and CDR2 are SGHRS and YFSETQ. The V gene end was trimmed by 0 bases and the J gene end by 4 bases; junction bases not matched to a gene: 0.

This clonotype was found once. The chain uses TRBV7-9 and TRBJ1-2; the D is unclear. The V and J ends lost 4 bases and 8 bases respectively, with 20 bases between them. CDR3 length: 15 residues. CDR1 is SEHNR, CDR2 FQNEAQ, per germline (reference sequence). The CDR3 DNA sequence: TGTGCCAGCAGCTGGGTGGGATGGGATTCCAAAGGCTACACCTTC. Protein product: CASSWVGWDSKGYTF.

This clonotype was seen a handful of times. The CDR3: CSASLIRGLNYGYTF. CDR3 bases: TGCAGTGCTAGTTTAATCAGGGGATTAAACTATGGCTACACCTTC. The chain carries TRBV20-1 and TRBJ1-2; D is possibly TRBD1 (6 bases). The V gene's germline CDR1 is DFQATT and CDR2 SNEGSKA (reference sequence). Between the trimmed V and J ends, which lost 3 bases and 2 bases, there was a span of 16 bases. The CDR3 covers 15 residues.